A selection of T cell receptor beta chains follows, all from one sample in a study of PD-1 blockade in classical Hodgkin lymphoma. The protocol was immunoSEQ multiplex PCR, while the TCRdb copy is restricted to in-frame clones and leaves out a portion. The data contain 7,500 to 8,000 clones, 86% of them singletons. Sample: CD4+ T cells from blood, taken at baseline. The receptor source for this set is a human donor with classical Hodgkin lymphoma. CDR3s leave out the opening cysteine and the closing phenylalanine or tryptophan. A D gene is named only where the DNA matches it firmly.

j_call d_call v_call cdr3_aa
TRBJ2-1 . TRBV9 ASSVDVEGEQF
TRBJ2-1 . TRBV30 AWSVDRLNEQF
TRBJ2-7 . TRBV5-4 ASSLGVGEQY
TRBJ2-7 . TRBV4-2 ASSQGVAVPYEQY
TRBJ1-4 . TRBV28 ASSLEQGIGEKLF
TRBJ2-7 . TRBV7-2 ASSFSGGLGSYEQY
TRBJ1-2 TRBD1 TRBV30 AWVDGTGKGYT
TRBJ2-2 TRBD1 TRBV18 ASSLGQAGELF
TRBJ2-1 TRBD1 TRBV5-1 ASSFGTDYNEQF
TRBJ2-5 . TRBV7-2 ASSLGGGPQETQY
TRBJ1-3 . TRBV19 ASNPLGLDSTTVLSGNTIY
TRBJ2-5 . TRBV6-5 ASSGPGLETQY
TRBJ2-5 . TRBV7-3 ASSFSGTQY
TRBJ2-7 . TRBV27 ASSLLGPYEQY
TRBJ1-2 . TRBV28 ASSKAWGPKYGYT
TRBJ2-1 TRBD2 TRBV7-2 ASSATRGGSYNEQF
TRBJ2-7 . TRBV9 ASSVGSASSYEQY
TRBJ2-3 . TRBV5-1 ASSLIRDPTDTQY
TRBJ2-5 . TRBV9 AGSVAGFYQETQY
TRBJ1-2 TRBD1 TRBV18 ASSPGTGNYGYT
TRBJ2-2 . TRBV5-1 ASSLRGGALDTGELF
TRBJ1-2 TRBD1 TRBV18 ASSPPGTGERDGYT
TRBJ2-7 TRBD1 TRBV28 ASRGTGFRQY
TRBJ1-1 . TRBV5-5 ASSLARRTEAF
TRBJ1-4 . TRBV6-1 ASSLGFREKLF
TRBJ1-1 . TRBV7-2 ASSVDRGTEAF
TRBJ1-5 . TRBV27 ASSMTRGIQPQH
TRBJ2-3 TRBD1 TRBV27 ASTRTGIVADTQY
TRBJ2-7 . TRBV2 ASSPAWFDNYEQY
TRBJ2-2 . TRBV19 ASSLGAGNLNTGELF
TRBJ2-7 TRBD2 TRBV5-8 ASSLPSGDTYEQY
TRBJ2-5 . TRBV20-1 SAEDQETQY
TRBJ2-3 . TRBV11-1 ASTTTLGDTQY
TRBJ1-2 . TRBV5-8 ASSLAEGRVSGYT
TRBJ2-2 TRBD1 TRBV7-7 ASSPNPGQGGTGELF
TRBJ2-3 . TRBV25-1 ASRSGGSIDTQY
TRBJ2-3 . TRBV5-1 ASSLSTDTQY
TRBJ2-7 . TRBV29-1 SVDLGGLYEQY
TRBJ2-4 TRBD2 TRBV6-5 ASSYSSGGGNIQY
TRBJ1-2 TRBD1 TRBV6-6 ASSYNLGQGYGYT
TRBJ1-2 . TRBV5-1 ASSLVVQGNYGYT
TRBJ2-2 . TRBV5-4 ASSLGAGMNTGELF
TRBJ1-3 . TRBV6-1 ASSEGQSNTIY
TRBJ2-1 TRBD2 TRBV9 ASSPGIAGGLGEQF
TRBJ2-7 . TRBV10-1 ASSEGSYEQY
TRBJ1-4 TRBD1 TRBV5-1 ASSSLGTADEKLF
TRBJ2-1 . TRBV30 AWSVRGRTYNEQF
TRBJ1-5 . TRBV5-6 ASSLGAGIEH
TRBJ2-1 . TRBV19 ASSRTPPEQF
TRBJ2-5 TRBD2 TRBV9 ASSNSGGETQY
TRBJ2-7 TRBD1 TRBV18 ASTPDRDGYEQY
TRBJ2-1 . TRBV5-1 ASSLLQGGSQNEQF
TRBJ1-5 . TRBV7-9 ASSIQGIGQPQH
TRBJ2-7 . TRBV5-1 ASSVHRDTYEQY
TRBJ1-1 . TRBV7-9 ASSPQQDTEAF
TRBJ1-2 . TRBV4-1 ASSQTGTLNYGYT
TRBJ1-1 . TRBV7-2 ASSLGTANTEAF
TRBJ1-2 . TRBV6-1 ASRYSDNYGYT